Below, 31 T cell receptor beta chains from the same sample are listed, as sequenced in a study of cytomegalovirus exposure and HLA in healthy donors. The PCR ran on 60 Vbeta and 13 Jbeta primers. Profiling relied on immunoSEQ multiplex PCR, and the TCRdb table lists in-frame clones only, not all of them. This table has approximately 200,000 clones, roughly 79% appearing once. Sequencing was carried out using PBMCs. The receptors were gathered from a man between 25 and 39 years old in good health and CMV-seronegative.

This rearrangement joins TRBV9 to TRBJ2-1; the D is unclear. The CDR3 has 16 residues. Germline V gene lookup returns CDR1 SGDLS and CDR2 YYNGEE. Trimming removed 2 bases from V and 0 bases from J, with 12 bases in between. For the CDR3, the DNA is TGTGCCAGCAGCGTTGGCGGCTTAAGCTCCTACAATGAGCAGTTCTTC. Its protein is CASSVGGLSSYNEQFF.

The V call is TRBV7-9, the J call TRBJ2-2; the match to TRBD2 covers 9 bases. With 5 bases clipped from V and 6 bases from J, the junction kept 16 bases outside the gene matches. The CDR3 length is 18 residues. Germline V lookup: CDR1 SEHNR, CDR2 FQNEAQ (reference sequence). The CDR3 bases are TGTGCCAGCAGCCCACTTTCCCTAGCGGGGTGGGCACCCGGGGAGCTGTTTTTT. This encodes CASSPLSLAGWAPGELFF.

The chain is built from TRBV4-1 and TRBJ1-4; TRBD1 matches 7 bases. Germline V gene data show CDR1 as MGHRA and CDR2 as YSYEKL. CDR3 size: 17 residues. V was clipped by 0 bases and J by 3 bases; unmatched bases: 7. The CDR3, as DNA: TGCGCCAGCAGCCAAGATAAAGGTGGGACAGCTAATGAAAAACTGTTTTTT. Encoded protein: CASSQDKGGTANEKLFF.

The genes are TRBV28 and TRBJ1-5; D remains unclear. The CDR3 has 14 amino acids. V lost 6 bases to trimming and J lost 0 bases, with 9 bases between them. CDR1 MDHEN and CDR2 SYDVKM come from the germline V gene. The DNA for the CDR3 is TGTGCCAGCAGCCCCGGGAATAGCAATCAGCCCCAGCATTTT. Amino acid sequence: CASSPGNSNQPQHF.

CDR3 nucleotide sequence: TGTGCCAGCAGTGGGCGGCGAACCTACGAGCAGTACTTC. Its translation: CASSGRRTYEQYF. The rearrangement joins TRBV6-1 to TRBJ2-7; D is uncertain. The V gene lost 4 bases and the J gene lost 2 bases, with 9 bases spanning the gap. Germline-derived CDR1 and CDR2 are MNHNS and SASEGT. This CDR3 comprises 13 residues.

This chain links TRBV7-9 with TRBJ2-7; tentatively, D is TRBD1 (5 bases). The CDR3 runs 13 residues. CDR1 SEHNR and CDR2 FQNEAQ come from the germline V gene (reference sequence). V lost 4 bases to trimming and J lost 3 bases, with 10 bases between them. The CDR3 region has the DNA TGTGCCAGCAGCTCCCAGGGTAGCTACGAGCAGTACTTC. Protein sequence: CASSSQGSYEQYF.

The V call is TRBV19, the J call TRBJ2-5, with 8 bases aligning to TRBD1. The J segment lost 1 base and the V segment lost 5 bases, leaving 3 bases of the junction unmatched. Germline loops: CDR1 LNHDA, CDR2 SQIVND (reference sequence). The CDR3 contains 14 residues. The CDR3 region is CASSVDRVQETQYF. CDR3 sequence (DNA): TGTGCCAGTAGTGTGGACAGGGTCCAAGAGACCCAGTACTTC.

V gene TRBV28 combines with J gene TRBJ2-4, with D maybe TRBD1 (5 bases). Germline CDR1 and CDR2: MDHEN and SYDVKM. V was cut by 8 bases and J by 1 base, with 12 bases left in between. The CDR3 loop spans 14 amino acids. CDR3: CASGAQRAKNIQYF. In nucleotides, the CDR3 is TGTGCCAGCGGGGCTCAAAGGGCCAAAAACATTCAGTACTTC. Based on the CDR3 plus reference TRBV28 and TRBJ2-4, the full variable domain is DVKVTQSSRYLVKRTGEKVFLECVQDMDHENMFWYRQDPGLGLRLIYFSYDVKMKEKGDIPEGYSVSREKKERFSLILESASTNQTSMYLCASGAQRAKNIQYFGAGTRLSVL.

The chain links TRBV5-6 to TRBJ2-7; D is ambiguous. The V end was cut by 2 bases, the J end by 0 bases, with 12 bases between. Germline loops: CDR1 SGHDT, CDR2 YYEEEE. The CDR3 has 15 residues. Here the CDR3 reads CASSFRRLDSYEQYF. The CDR3 nucleotides read TGTGCCAGCAGCTTTCGCAGGCTGGACTCCTACGAGCAGTACTTC.

This clone was recorded only once. This chain uses TRBV7-9 with TRBJ2-7; 7 bases match TRBD2. Germline CDR1 and CDR2: SEHNR and FQNEAQ (reference sequence). With V trimmed by 1 base and J by 12 bases, 6 bases remained unmatched. The CDR3 is 12 amino acids. CDR3 coding DNA: TGTGCCAGCAGCTTAGGCCGCGGGAGTTGGTACTTC. This encodes CASSLGRGSWYF.

The chain couples TRBV11-2 to TRBJ2-5; 9 bases are shared with TRBD1. J lost 1 base, V lost 5 bases, and 5 bases had no gene match. The length of the CDR3 is 15 residues. Germline V gene data show CDR1 as SGHAT and CDR2 as FQNNGV. The CDR3 protein is CASSLRDRAQETQYF. Here the CDR3 DNA reads TGTGCCAGCAGCCTCCGGGACAGGGCCCAAGAGACCCAGTACTTC.

CDR3 loop: CASSDETRPGELFF. CDR3 nucleotides: TGTGCCAGCAGTGATGAGACGAGGCCCGGGGAGCTGTTTTTT. The chain combines TRBV6-4 with TRBJ2-2, with D unresolved. This CDR3 comprises 14 residues. Germline CDR1 MRHNA, CDR2 SNTAGT. The ends were cut back, 3 bases at V and 6 bases at J, with 11 bases in the middle.

The V and J genes are TRBV30 and TRBJ1-4; the D gene is possibly TRBD1 (6 bases). Deletions cut 3 bases from V and 8 bases from J, with 10 bases between. In germline, CDR1 is GTSNPN, CDR2 SVGIG (reference sequence). The CDR3 is 12 residues long. The CDR3 DNA sequence: TGTGCCTGGAGGTCGGACAGCGAAAAACTGTTTTTT. This codes for CAWRSDSEKLFF.

The rearrangement joins TRBV7-9 to TRBJ2-3, with D perhaps TRBD2 (6 bases). The CDR3 consists of 14 residues. Germline values: CDR1 SEHNR, CDR2 FQNEAQ (reference sequence). With 1 base removed from V and 5 bases from J, the gap between germline ends came to 10 bases. Here the CDR3 DNA reads TGTGCCAGCAGCTTAGGGACGGGGGTAGATACGCAGTATTTT. This sequence encodes CASSLGTGVDTQYF.

V is TRBV14 and J is TRBJ1-4, with a possible D match to TRBD1 (6 bases). The germline V gene encodes CDR1 SGHDN and CDR2 FVKESK. Trimming cost V 1 base and J 7 bases, with 7 bases left between them. The CDR3 runs 13 residues. The CDR3: CASSQVRGEKLFF. The CDR3 nucleotides are TGTGCCAGCAGCCAAGTCAGGGGTGAAAAACTGTTTTTT.

The chain has TRBV5-6 and TRBJ1-5, with a tentative D call TRBD1 (6 bases). In germline, CDR1 is SGHDT, CDR2 YYEEEE. With 1 base removed from V and 10 bases from J, the gap between germline ends came to 21 bases. The CDR3 is made up of 16 amino acids. The CDR3 coding sequence is TGTGCCAGCAGCTTGATGGCGACAGGCGTCGTAAGACCCCAGCATTTT. Translated, it gives CASSLMATGVVRPQHF.

A single count supports this clone. The V and J genes are TRBV7-9 and TRBJ2-7; 9 bases map to TRBD2. CDR1 SEHNR and CDR2 FQNEAQ come from the germline V gene (reference sequence). This CDR3 is 16 amino acids long. V lost 1 base, J lost 5 bases, and 9 bases stayed unmatched. The CDR3 DNA is TGTGCCAGCAGCTTAGGGCGGGAGGGTAACAGACACGAGCAGTACTTC. It specifies CASSLGREGNRHEQYF.

V and J are TRBV29-1 and TRBJ1-1; 9 bases line up with TRBD1. The CDR3 covers 14 residues. CDR1 and CDR2 from the germline V gene are SQVTM and ANQGSEA. Trimming removed 8 bases from V and 0 bases from J; junction bases left unmatched: 7. The CDR3 sequence: CSTWDRVLNTEAFF. The CDR3 DNA reads TGCAGCACGTGGGACAGGGTTTTGAACACTGAAGCTTTCTTT.

This clone has just a few counts. The chain is built from TRBV29-1 and TRBJ1-1; D is possibly TRBD1 (5 bases). CDR3 length equals 13 residues. From germline, CDR1 is SQVTM and CDR2 ANQGSEA. V dropped 3 bases and J dropped 5 bases, with 13 bases sitting between them. CDR3 protein: CSVEGGRGTEAFF. The CDR3 bases are TGCAGCGTTGAGGGGGGACGGGGGACTGAAGCTTTCTTT.

This rearrangement joins TRBV7-9 to TRBJ2-7, with TRBD1 matching over 9 bases. J was trimmed by 3 bases and V by 3 bases; bases with no gene match: 3. The germline V gene has CDR1 SEHNR and CDR2 FQNEAQ (reference sequence). The CDR3 is 14 residues long. This chain's CDR3 is CASSLMGQGYEQYF. In nucleotides, the CDR3 is TGTGCCAGCAGCTTGATGGGACAGGGCTACGAGCAGTACTTC.

There are a few counts of this clone. The chain is built from TRBV4-2 and TRBJ1-1; possible D gene TRBD1, 5 bases. V was pared by 3 bases and J by 7 bases, with 15 bases between. From germline, CDR1 is LGHNA and CDR2 YNFKEQ. The CDR3 is 14 amino acids. CDR3: CASSQEGLTDEAFF. Written as DNA, the CDR3 is TGTGCCAGCAGCCAGGAGGGGTTGACGGATGAAGCTTTCTTT.

Turning to this clone: Different DNA sequences within this sample yield the same CDR3. This chain joins TRBV28 and TRBJ2-7; TRBD1 is a possible D gene (5 bases). The CDR3 covers 11 residues. With 1 base removed from V and 7 bases from J, the gap between germline ends came to 5 bases. CDR1 and CDR2 (germline): MDHEN, SYDVKM. The CDR3 sequence is CASSLSGEQYF. The DNA of the CDR3 is TGTGCCAGCAGTTTATCAGGGGAGCAGTACTTC.

The genes are TRBV18 and TRBJ2-2; D unresolved. V lost 2 bases and J 4 bases, leaving 8 bases between the germline ends. The CDR3 consists of 14 residues. Germline loops: CDR1 KGHSH, CDR2 LQKENI. The DNA of the CDR3 is TGTGCCAGCTCACCAGTTCCGGGCACCGGGGAGCTGTTTTTT. It yields the protein CASSPVPGTGELFF.

This clone was seen only a few times. The V and J genes are TRBV11-3 and TRBJ2-7; the D gene is possibly TRBD1 (5 bases). V lost 1 base and J 3 bases, leaving 13 bases between the germline ends. Germline CDR1 SGHNT, CDR2 YENEEA. CDR3 length equals 15 residues. CDR3 amino acids: CASSLAAGSGYEQYF. Here the CDR3 DNA reads TGTGCCAGCAGCTTAGCTGCAGGGTCGGGCTACGAGCAGTACTTC.

The CDR3 DNA reads TGTGCCAGCAGCCCGAGACAGGACATGACCCTCATGAACACTGAAGCTTTCTTT. Its translation: CASSPRQDMTLMNTEAFF. The chain uses TRBV28 and TRBJ1-1, with D tentatively TRBD1 (6 bases). This CDR3 is built from 18 residues. Germline CDR1 and CDR2: MDHEN and SYDVKM. V was cut by 6 bases and J by 0 bases, with 23 bases left in between.

The chain joins TRBV19 to TRBJ2-5; 8 positions agree with TRBD1. Germline V gene lookup returns CDR1 LNHDA and CDR2 SQIVND (reference sequence). This CDR3 is 14 amino acids long. Unmatched junction bases numbered 6, after V lost 4 bases and J lost 5 bases. CDR3 bases: TGTGCCAGTAGTACCTTCGGACAGGGCGAGACCCAGTACTTC. Its protein is CASSTFGQGETQYF.

This clone was seen once. DNA of the CDR3: TGTGCCAGCAGCGCATCAGGGTGGAGCAATCAGCCCCAGCATTTT. Its translation is CASSASGWSNQPQHF. This chain joins TRBV5-5 and TRBJ1-5, with D possibly matching TRBD1 (5 bases). The germline V and J ends were trimmed by 4 bases and 1 base, with 12 bases remaining between them. Germline CDR1 reads SGHKS; CDR2 reads YYEKEE (reference sequence). This CDR3 has 15 residues.

The V and J genes are TRBV29-1 and TRBJ2-5; D is undetermined. The CDR3 contains 13 residues. Germline V lookup: CDR1 SQVTM, CDR2 ANQGSEA. The V end was cut by 7 bases, the J end by 5 bases, with 17 bases between. The CDR3 region is CSGKSNSWETQYF. The CDR3 nucleotides are TGCAGCGGAAAGTCTAATTCCTGGGAGACCCAGTACTTC.

J is TRBJ1-3 and V is TRBV30; weak D call: TRBD1 (6 bases). The germline gives CDR1 GTSNPN, CDR2 SVGIG (reference sequence). The CDR3 is made up of 12 amino acids. V lost 6 bases, J lost 2 bases, and 8 bases lay in between. The CDR3 DNA reads TGTGCCTGTACAGGGACTGGAAACACCATATATTTT. Translating it yields CACTGTGNTIYF.

This chain connects TRBV18 to TRBJ1-1, with D perhaps matching TRBD1 (5 bases). CDR3 length: 17 amino acids. Per germline, CDR1 KGHSH and CDR2 LQKENI. The V and J ends lost 3 bases and 4 bases respectively, with 21 bases between them. The DNA of the CDR3 is TGTGCCAGCTCACCCCTAGGCAGGGCCCTCATCACCACTGAAGCTTTCTTT. Amino acids: CASSPLGRALITTEAFF. Filled out from reference TRBV18 and TRBJ1-1, the complete variable domain reads NAGVMQNPRHLVRRRGQEARLRCSPMKGHSHVYWYRQLPEEGLKFMVYLQKENIIDESGMPKERFSAEFPKEGPSILRIQQVVRGDSAAYFCASSPLGRALITTEAFFGQGTRLTVV.

In its sample, this clone was seen a few times. The rearrangement joins TRBV11-1 to TRBJ2-5, with 8 bases lining up with TRBD2. The V and J ends lost 2 bases and 5 bases, in that order; junction bases with no gene match: 4. Germline assignment: CDR1 SGHAT and CDR2 FQDESV (reference sequence). The CDR3 length is 14 residues. The CDR3 coding sequence is TGTGCCAGCAGCTTATCCGGGGGGGCGGAGACCCAGTACTTC. This codes for CASSLSGGAETQYF.